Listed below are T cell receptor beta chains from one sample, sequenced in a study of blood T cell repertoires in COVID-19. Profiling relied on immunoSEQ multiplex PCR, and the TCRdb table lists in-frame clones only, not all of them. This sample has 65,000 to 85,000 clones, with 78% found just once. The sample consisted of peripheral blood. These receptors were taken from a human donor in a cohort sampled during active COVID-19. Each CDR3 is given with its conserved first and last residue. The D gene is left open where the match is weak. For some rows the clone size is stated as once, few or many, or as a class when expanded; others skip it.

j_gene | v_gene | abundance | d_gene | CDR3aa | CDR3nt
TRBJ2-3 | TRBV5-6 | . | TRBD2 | CASSLGAGVIYADTQYF | TGTGCCAGCAGCTTGGGAGCGGGAGTTATCTATGCGGATACGCAGTATTTT
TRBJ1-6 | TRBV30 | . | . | CAWSVRSSYNSPLHF | TGTGCCTGGAGTGTAAGGAGCTCCTATAATTCACCCCTCCACTTT
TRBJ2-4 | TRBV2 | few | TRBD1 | CASRGRGILGAKNIQYF | TGTGCCAGCAGGGGCAGGGGGATCCTTGGGGCCAAAAACATTCAGTACTTC
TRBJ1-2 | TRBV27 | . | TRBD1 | CASSVRFGTGGALYGYTF | TGTGCCAGCAGTGTACGTTTCGGGACAGGGGGCGCATTGTATGGCTACACCTTC
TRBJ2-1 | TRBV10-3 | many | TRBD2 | CAISGLAGGTSYNEQFF | TGTGCCATCAGTGGACTAGCGGGGGGAACCTCCTACAATGAGCAGTTCTTC
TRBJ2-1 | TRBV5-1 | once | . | CASSLGAASYNEQFF | TGCGCCAGCAGCTTGGGGGCTGCGTCCTACAATGAGCAGTTCTTC
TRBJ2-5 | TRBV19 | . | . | CASSRWYQETQYF | TGTGCCAGTAGTAGGTGGTACCAGGAGACCCAGTACTTC
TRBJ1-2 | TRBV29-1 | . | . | CSVRTYAPNYGYTF | TGCAGCGTCCGGACTTATGCTCCTAACTATGGCTACACCTTC
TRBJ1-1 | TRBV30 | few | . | CAWSSDREAFF | TGTGCCTGGAGTAGCGACAGGGAAGCTTTCTTT
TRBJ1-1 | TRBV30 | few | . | CAWSDAATEAFF | TGTGCCTGGAGTGACGCGGCCACTGAAGCTTTCTTT
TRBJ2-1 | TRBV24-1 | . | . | CATSGPGQPYNEQFF | TGTGCCACCAGTGGCCCGGGACAACCCTACAATGAGCAGTTCTTC
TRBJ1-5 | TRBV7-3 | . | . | CASSLNQGISQPQHF | TGTGCCAGCAGCTTAAATCAGGGTATTAGTCAGCCCCAGCATTTT
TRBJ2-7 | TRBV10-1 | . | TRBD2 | CASSDPGPSGGVCYEQYF | TGCGCCAGCAGTGACCCAGGGCCTAGCGGGGGGGTTTGCTACGAGCAGTACTTC
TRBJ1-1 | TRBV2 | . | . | CATTRFGNTEAFF | TGTGCCACCACCCGTTTCGGGAACACTGAAGCTTTCTTT
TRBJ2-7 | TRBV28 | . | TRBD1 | CASSSPDREYF | TGTGCCAGCAGTTCCCCGGACAGGGAGTACTTC